This T cell receptor beta chain was documented in a study of OX40 agonist ivuxolimab in advanced cancers. Study information: The study reported partial responses in three patients: one hepatocellular carcinoma, two cutaneous melanoma. Study results and caveats: Averaging showed that CD8+ T cells had more expanded clones than CD4+ did. Also present in some nonresponders was a low level of normalized T-cell clonal expansion. Among the least clonally expanded were partial responders at 0.1-3.0 mg/kg.

A single count supports this clone. Its cognate antigen is unknown. Germline V lookup: CDR1 SNHLY, CDR2 FYNNEI. V gave up 4 bases and J gave up 9 bases, with 10 bases separating them. The CDR3 contains 12 residues. Using immunoSEQ multiplex PCR, the repertoire was profiled, and TCRdb retains in-frame clones only, with some absent. Among roughly 58,000 clones listed, 77% were seen once. The receptor comes from an adult with an advanced solid tumor such as melanoma, head and neck, liver or kidney cancer. The chain joins TRBV2 to TRBJ2-1; no firm D call. The specimen was CD4+ or CD8+ T cells sorted from blood, collected in a trial of the OX40 agonist ivuxolimab. CDR3 in DNA: TGTGCCAGCAGTGTTTCGATCGGTGAGCAGTTCTTC. Amino acid sequence: CASSVSIGEQFF. Based on the CDR3 plus reference TRBV2 and TRBJ2-1, the full variable domain is EPEVTQTPSHQVTQMGQEVILRCVPISNHLYFYWYRQILGQKVEFLVSFYNNEISEKSEIFDDQFSVERPDGSNFTLKIRSTKLEDSAMYFCASSVSIGEQFFGPGTRLTVL.